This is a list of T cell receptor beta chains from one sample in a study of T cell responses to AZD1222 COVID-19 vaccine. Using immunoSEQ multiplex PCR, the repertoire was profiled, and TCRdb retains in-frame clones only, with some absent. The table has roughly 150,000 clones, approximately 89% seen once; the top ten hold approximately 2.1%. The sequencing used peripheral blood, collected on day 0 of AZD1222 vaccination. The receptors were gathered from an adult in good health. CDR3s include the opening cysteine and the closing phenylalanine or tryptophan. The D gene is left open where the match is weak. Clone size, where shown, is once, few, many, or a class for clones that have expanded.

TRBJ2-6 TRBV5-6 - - CASRVSGANVLTF TGTGCGAGTAGGGTCTCTGGGGCCAACGTCCTGACTTTC
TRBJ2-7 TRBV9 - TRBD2 CASSVETSGSKQYF TGTGCCAGCAGCGTGGAGACTAGCGGTAGCAAGCAGTACTTC
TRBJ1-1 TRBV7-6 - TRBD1 CASSTDRVTEAFF TGTGCCAGCAGTACTGACAGGGTCACTGAAGCTTTCTTT
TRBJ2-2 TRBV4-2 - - CASSQARGAGELFF TGTGCCAGCAGCCAAGCTCGGGGAGCCGGGGAGCTGTTTTTT
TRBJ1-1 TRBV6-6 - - CASSYSIDRRNTEAFF TGTGCCAGCAGTTACTCGATCGACAGGAGGAACACTGAAGCTTTCTTT
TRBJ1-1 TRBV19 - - CASSIVGSTEAFF TGTGCCAGTAGTATTGTAGGGTCGACTGAAGCTTTCTTT
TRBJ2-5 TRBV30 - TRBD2 CAWSRLAGPQETQYF TGTGCCTGGAGTAGGCTAGCGGGACCTCAGGAGACCCAGTACTTC
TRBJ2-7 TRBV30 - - CAWSRRGRSYEQYF TGTGCCTGGAGTCGCAGGGGTAGATCCTACGAGCAGTACTTC
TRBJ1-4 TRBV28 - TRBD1 CASSQGSGGNEKLFF TGTGCCAGCAGTCAAGGGTCAGGGGGTAATGAAAAACTGTTTTTT
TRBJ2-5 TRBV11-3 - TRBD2 CASSSGEASGRPLQETQYF TGTGCCAGCAGCTCAGGCGAGGCTAGCGGGAGACCACTTCAAGAGACCCAGTACTTC
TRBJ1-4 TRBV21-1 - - CASSTTGQEKLFF TGTGCCAGCAGCACGACAGGACAGGAAAAACTGTTTTTT
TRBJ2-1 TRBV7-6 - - CASSLEVDPTYNEQFF TGTGCCAGCAGCTTGGAGGTAGACCCGACCTACAATGAGCAGTTCTTC
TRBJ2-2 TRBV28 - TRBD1 CASSPGRGITGELFF TGTGCCAGCAGCCCCGGCAGGGGGATCACCGGGGAGCTGTTTTTT
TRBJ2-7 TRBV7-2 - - CASSLKSTGLGNYEQYF TGTGCCAGCAGCTTAAAGAGCACCGGGCTAGGCAACTACGAGCAGTACTTC
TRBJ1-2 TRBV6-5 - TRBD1 CASNPDRADYGYTF TGTGCCAGCAACCCCGACAGGGCGGACTATGGCTACACCTTC
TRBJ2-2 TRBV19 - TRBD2 CATKRGLAGVNTGELFF TGTGCCACCAAGCGGGGACTAGCGGGAGTCAACACCGGGGAGCTGTTTTTT
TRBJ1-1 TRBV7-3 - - CASSLNRVNTEAFF TGTGCCAGCAGCTTAAATCGCGTGAACACTGAAGCTTTCTTT
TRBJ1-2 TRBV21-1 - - CASSKPSRDGKTYGYTF TGTGCCAGCAGCAAACCATCAAGGGACGGTAAAACCTATGGCTACACCTTC
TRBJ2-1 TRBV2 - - CASRTLQLSSYNEQFF TGTGCCAGCAGGACCCTACAGCTTAGCTCCTACAATGAGCAGTTCTTC
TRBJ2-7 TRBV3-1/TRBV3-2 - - CASSQDFGQTREQYF TGTGCCAGCAGCCAAGATTTTGGACAGACGCGCGAGCAGTACTTC
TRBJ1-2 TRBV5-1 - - CASSLEGQYGYTF TGCGCCAGCAGCTTGGAAGGCCAGTATGGCTACACCTTC
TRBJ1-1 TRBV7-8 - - CASSFDSSEAFF TGTGCCAGCAGCTTCGACAGTAGTGAAGCTTTCTTT
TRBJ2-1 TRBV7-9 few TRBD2 CASSLLAGGRSYNEQFF TGTGCCAGCAGCTTGCTGGCGGGGGGACGCTCCTACAATGAGCAGTTCTTC
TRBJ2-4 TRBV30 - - CAWRGRDIQYF TGTGCCTGGAGGGGCAGGGACATTCAGTACTTC
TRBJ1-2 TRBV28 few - CASSLGGRYGGYTF TGTGCCAGCAGTTTAGGGGGTCGGTACGGAGGCTACACCTTC
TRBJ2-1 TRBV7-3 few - CASSRGLNNEQFF TGTGCCAGCAGCCGGGGACTTAACAATGAGCAGTTCTTC
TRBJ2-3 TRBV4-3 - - CASAQGKGHTDTQYF TGCGCCAGCGCGCAGGGGAAGGGGCACACAGATACGCAGTATTTT
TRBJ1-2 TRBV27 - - CASYRGEDGYTF TGTGCCAGTTACCGGGGTGAAGATGGCTACACCTTC
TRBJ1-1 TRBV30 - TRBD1 CASTGTGARGTEAFF TGTGCCTCTACGGGGACAGGGGCCCGGGGCACTGAAGCTTTCTTT
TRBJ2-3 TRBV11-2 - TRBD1 CASSVQGAADTQYF TGTGCCAGCAGCGTTCAGGGGGCGGCAGATACGCAGTATTTT
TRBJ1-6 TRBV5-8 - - CASSFGPGPNSPLHF TGTGCCAGCAGCTTCGGTCCTGGACCAAATTCACCCCTCCACTTT